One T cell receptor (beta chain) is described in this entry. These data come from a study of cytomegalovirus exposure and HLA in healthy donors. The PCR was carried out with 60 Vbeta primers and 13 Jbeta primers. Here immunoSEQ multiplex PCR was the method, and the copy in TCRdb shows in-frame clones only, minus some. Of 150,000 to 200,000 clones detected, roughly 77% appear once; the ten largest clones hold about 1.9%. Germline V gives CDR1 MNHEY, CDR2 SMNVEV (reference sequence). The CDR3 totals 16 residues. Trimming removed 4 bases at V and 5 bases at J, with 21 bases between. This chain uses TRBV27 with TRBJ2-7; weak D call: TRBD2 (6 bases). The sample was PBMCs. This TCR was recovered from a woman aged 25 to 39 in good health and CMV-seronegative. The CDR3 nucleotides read TGTGCCAGCAGTTCAGCAACCGGGACTGGGTTCCACGAGCAGTACTTC. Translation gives CASSSATGTGFHEQYF.